Each of the 10 T cell receptor beta chains below was sequenced from the same sample in a study of shared clonotypes between healthy human individuals. Naive CD8 isolation took CD45RO-negative cells positively selected for CCR7 and excluded terminally differentiated effector memory CD45RA+ cells. This table comes from immunoSEQ multiplex PCR, and its TCRdb copy is limited to in-frame clones, with some not included. Counted here are around 2,000,000 clones, about 95% occurring once; the ten biggest clones make up around 1%. The sequenced sample consisted of naive CD8+ T cells sorted from blood. The receptors originated from a man younger than 30 in good health.

J is TRBJ1-2 and V is TRBV12-5, with 9 bases matching TRBD1. V gave up 1 base and J gave up 10 bases; unmatched junction bases: 1. The germline CDR1 and CDR2 sequences are LGHNT and FRNRAP. This CDR3 region has 12 residues. In DNA form, the CDR3 reads TGTGCTAGTGGTTTGGGGGACAGGGACTACACCTTC. Protein product: CASGLGDRDYTF.

With regard to this clone: Within the sample, other DNA sequences also encode this same CDR3. The chain has TRBV27 and TRBJ2-3; the match to TRBD2 covers 12 bases. The CDR3 loop spans 17 amino acids. V dropped 1 base and J dropped 6; count of bases not matched to a gene: 8. CDR1 MNHEY and CDR2 SMNVEV come from the germline V gene (reference sequence). For the CDR3, the DNA is TGTGCCAGCAGTTTATTAAGAACTAGCGGGGGGACTGATACGCAGTATTTT. Protein: CASSLLRTSGGTDTQYF.

V usage is TRBV27 and J usage is TRBJ2-6; possible D gene TRBD1, 6 bases. V was cut by 5 bases and J by 0 bases, with 11 bases left in between. Per the germline V gene, CDR1 is MNHEY and CDR2 is SMNVEV (reference sequence). The CDR3 covers 16 residues. The CDR3 spells CASSARQVSGANVLTF. In nucleotides, the CDR3 is TGTGCCAGCAGTGCACGACAGGTCTCTGGGGCCAACGTCCTGACTTTC.

The chain links TRBV6-5 to TRBJ1-1, with D possibly matching TRBD1 (5 bases). V lost 2 bases and J 4 bases, leaving 17 bases between the germline ends. This CDR3 has 16 residues. Germline V gives CDR1 MNHEY, CDR2 SVGAGI. CDR3 amino acids: CASSYREGYGGTEAFF. CDR3 nucleotide sequence: TGTGCCAGCAGTTACAGGGAAGGCTACGGGGGCACTGAAGCTTTCTTT.

The rearrangement uses TRBV6-4 and TRBJ1-2; the D gene is possibly TRBD1 (6 bases). Germline values: CDR1 MRHNA, CDR2 SNTAGT. The length of the CDR3 is 16 residues. V was cut by 5 bases and J by 0 bases, with 16 bases left in between. In DNA, the CDR3 is TGTGCCAGCAGTAGGTTGACAGGACGTACTAACTATGGCTACACCTTC. Amino acids: CASSRLTGRTNYGYTF.

This chain connects TRBV9 to TRBJ2-1; 10 nucleotides align to TRBD1. V shed 2 bases, J shed 5 bases, and the junction held 4 bases outside the gene matches. The CDR3 is 15 residues long. From germline, CDR1 is SGDLS and CDR2 YYNGEE. DNA for the CDR3: TGTGCCAGCAGCGTTGGGACAGGGGCCCACAATGAGCAGTTCTTC. This sequence encodes CASSVGTGAHNEQFF.

The gene calls are TRBV29-1 and TRBJ2-7, with a tentative D call TRBD2 (5 bases). CDR3 length: 14 amino acids. Germline CDR1 and CDR2: SQVTM and ANQGSEA. With 5 bases removed from V and 0 bases from J, the gap between germline ends came to 14 bases. Here the CDR3 DNA reads TGCAGCGTTTTGGGCGATGGGAGCTCCTACGAGCAGTACTTC. Residues: CSVLGDGSSYEQYF.

In DNA form, the CDR3 reads TGTGCCAGCAGCACCCGCAGACTAGCGGACAATGAGCAGTTCTTC. This gives the protein CASSTRRLADNEQFF. The chain links TRBV9 to TRBJ2-1; TRBD2 aligns across 9 bases. This CDR3 region has 15 residues. In germline, CDR1 is SGDLS, CDR2 YYNGEE. The junction had 7 bases not matched to a gene; V was cut back by 4 bases and J by 5 bases.

In DNA, the CDR3 is TGTGCCAGCAGCCAAGATCCGTCGTCCATTCAGTACTTC. This translates into CASSQDPSSIQYF. The gene calls are TRBV14 and TRBJ2-4; no definite D call. V was shortened by 0 bases and J by 9 bases, with 9 bases between the two germline ends. Per germline, CDR1 SGHDN and CDR2 FVKESK. The CDR3 has 13 residues.

CDR3 DNA: TGTGCCAGCAGCCCGGCGGCCCCAGGGGTTGCCTATGGCTACACCTTC. Translating gives CASSPAAPGVAYGYTF. The chain employs TRBV11-2 and TRBJ1-2; D perhaps matches TRBD1 (6 bases). The V end lost 5 bases, the J end lost 4 bases, and 20 bases lay between the germline ends. This CDR3 has 16 residues. Germline CDR1 reads SGHAT; CDR2 reads FQNNGV. The full variable domain, rest sourced from reference TRBV11-2 and TRBJ1-2, is EAGVAQSPRYKIIEKRQSVAFWCNPISGHATLYWYQQILGQGPKLLIQFQNNGVVDDSQLPKDRFSAERLKGVDSTLKIQPAKLEDSAVYLCASSPAAPGVAYGYTFGSGTRLTVV.